The present TCR beta chain was sequenced within a study of tumor-infiltrating lymphocytes in localized non-small cell lung cancer (dated by TCRdb to 2020 to 2022). Regarding the complete study: The cohort included patients whose samples were collected after neoadjuvant chemotherapy, as well as both smokers and never-smokers and several histologies. From each patient came resected tumor tissue plus uninvolved lung tissue from that same patient, and the uninvolved lung tissue was described as non-adjacent to the tumor. Flow cytometry, multiplex immunofluorescence, RNA-seq, exome sequencing and proteomics were applied to the same patients as TCR sequencing, which was one of several integrated assays. In total, the ICON cohort was made up of 150 surgical patients who had localized non-small cell lung cancer and whose tumors were resected. For under 60 patients, immunoSEQ T-cell fraction was compared between paired tumor and uninvolved lung. Overall results and qualifications from the work: Consistent with immunofluorescence CD3 counts, TCRbeta sequencing supported greater T cell infiltration in tumors than in uninvolved lung tissue. Assay coverage varied across patients depending on available tissue quantity, so only a subset of the cohort had TCR sequencing. No difference in TCR-derived T-cell fraction was observed between the flow cytometry-defined immunotypes IM1 (good prognosis) and IM2 (poor prognosis). No association of tumor T-cell fraction from TCR sequencing with recurrence-free survival was found (p = 0.61). Because different assays used different pieces of the same tissue, intratumor heterogeneity could not be separated from technical variation.

Inclusive of the bounding cysteine and phenylalanine, the CDR3 is 15 residues long. Only CDR3 DNA is held: 45 bases, read in frame from base 1. The CDR1 and CDR2 encoded by the germline V gene are KGHSH and LQKENI. V sheds 7 bases and J sheds 6 bases, leaving 19 bases between their ends. This clone was recorded only once. What antigen it recognizes has not been identified. Per-base qualities were not stored, and no clone one base away is much larger. The first patient joined ICON in early 2016, and enrollment wrapped up when the last patient was enrolled in late 2018. Fresh tumor and matched uninvolved tissue for in-depth immune analyses, including TCR sequencing, were collected from a subcohort of around 80 patients. DNA for TCR sequencing was isolated from bulk tissue, and no cell sorting was done. The immunoSEQ assay used for TCR sequencing gave the T-cell fraction in both tumor and uninvolved lung tissue. The authors' analysis ran thus. For survival analysis, patients were split into high (upper tertile) and low (lower two tertiles) T-cell fraction groups and compared by log-rank test. Paired tumor versus uninvolved lung differences in T-cell fraction were tested with a signed-rank test. This is the immuneACCESS table as TCRdb keeps it, with only in-frame sequences that have V and J called. A part of the clones is gone; compared with another copy, unresolved V genes explain less than half, and the rest is unexplained. D and trimming come from the DNA, and the V and J calls and clone size come from that table. This sample lists about 21,000 clones; roughly three quarters were detected once. Clones ranked in the top ten supply 3.4% of the sample.

The sequence derives from a human donor with non-small cell lung cancer. Recombination connected TRBV18 to TRBJ2-1; the D gene is possibly TRBD2, with 6 bases matching. Sample: lung tumor tissue. The CDR3 here reads CASFTVPGAGNEQFF. The nucleotide sequence is given as TGTGCCAGCTTCACCGTGCCGGGAGCGGGCAATGAGCAGTTCTTC.